Each of the 17 T cell receptor beta chains below was sequenced from the same sample in a study of T cell responses to AZD1222 COVID-19 vaccine (dated by TCRdb to about 2021). The receptor library was made with the immunoSEQ multiplex PCR assay. The table was pulled from immuneACCESS by TCRdb, which kept in-frame rearrangements only. Such tables lose some clones; where checked, under half of the loss comes from unresolved V genes, and the rest has no known cause. This sample holds about 110,000 clones; about 85% were observed only once. The leading ten clones occupy 4% to 6% of the sample. Interpreted using the paper, the time point label stands for: baseline before first vaccination. The input for sequencing was peripheral blood, taken on day 0 of AZD1222 vaccination. These receptors were taken from an adult in good health.

V and J are TRBV5-1 and TRBJ2-2; 9 bases agree with TRBD2. Germline lookup yields CDR1 SGHRS and CDR2 YFSETQ. With 3 bases clipped from V and 7 bases from J, the junction kept 4 bases outside the gene matches. CDR3 length equals 14 residues. The CDR3 sequence is CASSWGTSLGELFF. The DNA for the CDR3 is TGCGCCAGCAGCTGGGGGACTAGCCTCGGGGAGCTGTTTTTT. The whole variable domain, remainder taken from reference TRBV5-1 and TRBJ2-2, is KAGVTQTPRYLIKTRGQQVTLSCSPISGHRSVSWYQQTPGQGLQFLFEYFSETQRNKGNFPGRFSGRQFSNSRSEMNVSTLELGDSALYLCASSWGTSLGELFFGEGSRLTVL.

This chain joins TRBV15 and TRBJ1-4; 7 positions match TRBD1. This CDR3 has 14 residues. Germline CDR1 LNHNV, CDR2 YYDKDF (reference sequence). V lost 3 bases, J lost 10 bases, and 8 bases stayed unmatched. The CDR3: CATSRGQSLGKLFF. In nucleotides, the CDR3 is TGTGCCACCAGCAGGGGACAGAGCCTCGGAAAACTGTTTTTT.

V usage is TRBV30 and J usage is TRBJ1-2; perhaps TRBD1 as D (5 bases). CDR1 is GTSNPN, CDR2 SVGIG, per germline (reference sequence). V lost 1 base and J 10 bases, leaving 16 bases between the germline ends. This CDR3 has 13 residues. The CDR3 nucleotides read TGTGCCTGGAGTGACGGGGCCAAACGGGACTACACCTTC. Translation gives CAWSDGAKRDYTF. Filled out from reference TRBV30 and TRBJ1-2, the complete variable domain reads SQTIHQWPATLVQPVGSPLSLECTVEGTSNPNLYWYRQAAGRGLQLLFYSVGIGQISSEVPQNLSASRPQDRQFILSSKKLLLSDSGFYLCAWSDGAKRDYTFGSGTRLTVV.

The chain recombines TRBV9 with TRBJ1-2; maybe TRBD1 (5 bases). CDR3 length: 15 amino acids. V was clipped by 10 bases and J by 3 bases, with 22 bases between them. The V gene's germline CDR1 is SGDLS and CDR2 YYNGEE. The CDR3 reads CARRVSGGGDYGYTF. CDR3 nucleotides: TGTGCCCGCCGCGTCTCGGGCGGGGGGGACTATGGCTACACCTTC.

The chain joins TRBV12-3 or TRBV12-4 to TRBJ2-3; no firm D call. The length of the CDR3 is 11 residues. Between the trimmed V and J ends, which lost 5 bases and 6 bases, there was a span of 6 bases. CDR3 amino acids: CASSHTDTQYF. The DNA for the CDR3 is TGTGCCAGCAGTCACACCGATACGCAGTATTTT.

The chain joins TRBV9 to TRBJ1-2, with D uncertain. V was shortened by 3 bases and J by 2 bases, with 14 bases between the two germline ends. This CDR3 is 15 amino acids long. The germline CDR1 and CDR2 sequences are SGDLS and YYNGEE. CDR3 amino acids: CASSASGNLNYGYTF. CDR3 bases: TGTGCCAGCAGCGCCTCCGGGAATTTGAACTATGGCTACACCTTC.

The chain carries TRBV2 and TRBJ1-2; unclear D gene. The CDR3 runs 13 residues. V dropped 6 bases and J dropped 5 bases, with 13 bases sitting between them. CDR1 is SNHLY and CDR2 is FYNNEI in the germline V gene. This CDR3 is CASRVDTVYGYTF. CDR3 sequence (DNA): TGTGCCAGCAGGGTAGACACGGTGTATGGCTACACCTTC.

A single count supports this clone. V and J are TRBV19 and TRBJ1-4; D is possibly TRBD1 (5 bases). Germline V lookup: CDR1 LNHDA, CDR2 SQIVND (reference sequence). CDR3 length equals 15 residues. The ends were cut back, 4 bases at V and 6 bases at J, with 15 bases in the middle. This CDR3 is CASSTNRPRDEKLFF. The DNA of the CDR3 is TGTGCCAGTAGTACGAACAGGCCAAGGGATGAAAAACTGTTTTTT.

The table lists this clone with a few counts. The CDR3 DNA reads as TGTGCCAGTAGTATACGCCGGGACAGGGGTAATGAGCAGTTCTTC. Protein product: CASSIRRDRGNEQFF. The genes are TRBV19 and TRBJ2-1, with TRBD1 matching 10 bases. CDR1 is LNHDA, CDR2 SQIVND, per germline (reference sequence). This CDR3 contains 15 residues. V lost 2 bases and J lost 7; bases outside the gene matches: 5.

The gene calls are TRBV6-5 and TRBJ2-7, with D hard to call. The CDR3 covers 15 residues. Deletions cut 5 bases from V and 2 bases from J, with 16 bases between. CDR1 MNHEY and CDR2 SVGAGI come from the germline V gene. CDR3 amino acids: CASSPITAEPYEQYF. DNA of the CDR3: TGTGCCAGCAGTCCCATTACAGCCGAGCCCTACGAGCAGTACTTC.

The CDR3 nucleotides read TGTGCCAGCAGCTTGGGGGGGTCGAGCACTGAAGCTTTCTTT. It specifies CASSLGGSSTEAFF. V and J are TRBV5-5 and TRBJ1-1, with D possibly matching TRBD1 (5 bases). CDR1 is SGHKS and CDR2 is YYEKEE in the germline V gene (reference sequence). This CDR3 has 14 amino acids. V was clipped by 0 bases and J by 4 bases, with 10 bases between them.

Relative to its sample, this clone is medium-sized. This rearrangement joins TRBV5-8 to TRBJ2-3, with D perhaps being TRBD1 or TRBD2 (5 bases each). Germline lookup yields CDR1 SGHTS and CDR2 YDEGEE. V was cut by 5 bases and J by 3 bases, with 22 bases left in between. The CDR3 spans 17 residues. The CDR3 region is CASRPRWGEGATDTQYF. CDR3 in DNA: TGTGCCAGCAGACCTCGCTGGGGCGAGGGTGCGACAGATACGCAGTATTTT.

The chain links TRBV30 to TRBJ2-7; weak D call: TRBD2 (5 bases). Germline CDR1 reads GTSNPN; CDR2 reads SVGIG (reference sequence). V was pared by 4 bases and J by 6 bases, with 13 bases between. The CDR3 totals 12 residues. The CDR3 DNA is TGTGCCTGGACAGTGGCGGCGGGCGAGCAGTACTTC. This sequence encodes CAWTVAAGEQYF.

This clone was seen a single time. The rearrangement joins TRBV25-1 to TRBJ1-4; D unclear. The germline V and J ends were trimmed by 3 bases and 8 bases, with 13 bases remaining between them. Germline V gene lookup returns CDR1 MGHDK and CDR2 SYGVNS. The CDR3 covers 14 residues. DNA of the CDR3: TGTGCCAGCAGTGAGTCGGCCCCGGGGGAAAAACTGTTTTTT. Translated: CASSESAPGEKLFF.

The rearrangement joins TRBV28 to TRBJ1-2; D perhaps matches TRBD1 (5 bases). Trimming stripped 4 bases from V and 4 bases from J, with 19 bases between. Per germline, CDR1 MDHEN and CDR2 SYDVKM. CDR3 length: 16 residues. CDR3 DNA: TGTGCCAGCAGTTCTGGGCACGGGGGGAGTATCTATGGCTACACCTTC. It translates to CASSSGHGGSIYGYTF.

This chain links TRBV28 with TRBJ2-2; TRBD2 matches at 13 bases. The CDR3 length is 18 residues. Per germline, CDR1 MDHEN and CDR2 SYDVKM. V gave up 4 bases and J gave up 3 bases; unmatched junction bases: 8. In DNA form, the CDR3 reads TGTGCCAGCAGTTCCCGGACTAGCGGGGGCCCTTACACCGGGGAGCTGTTTTTT. This sequence encodes CASSSRTSGGPYTGELFF.

This clone was observed a few times. The V gene is TRBV10-3, the J gene TRBJ1-2; possible D gene TRBD1, 5 bases. Per the germline V gene, CDR1 is ENHRY and CDR2 is SYGVKD. The length of the CDR3 is 14 residues. V gave up 3 bases and J gave up 4 bases, with 12 bases separating them. The CDR3 is CAISETGVLYGYTF. CDR3 DNA: TGTGCCATCAGTGAAACAGGTGTACTCTATGGCTACACCTTC.